This TCR beta chain was captured in a study of shared clonotypes between healthy human individuals. Whole-study context: Every donor yielded three CD4 naive, three CD4 memory, two CD8 naive and one CD8 memory plate. Study-wide findings and caveats: Between a few donors, naive CD4 clonotypes were shared at a level of around 4.8%.

Method: immunoSEQ multiplex PCR; TCRdb's copy keeps in-frame clones and lacks some. Here the sample spans about 600,000 clones, 98% being singletons. As defined, naive CD8 cells were CD45RO-negative and positively selected for CCR7, with terminally differentiated effector memory CD45RA+ cells excluded. This CDR3 region has 12 residues. The V end was cut by 6 bases, the J end by 5 bases, with 11 bases between. The V gene's germline CDR1 is SNHLY and CDR2 FYNNEI. A remark on this clone: Its antigen is still unknown.

The sample comprised naive CD8+ T cells sorted from blood. The sequence came from a man aged 25-45 years in good health. The V call is TRBV2, the J call TRBJ2-7; no reliable D call. As DNA, the CDR3 is TGTGCCAGCAGGGGCGGCGTGAACGAGCAGTACTTC. Its translation: CASRGGVNEQYF.